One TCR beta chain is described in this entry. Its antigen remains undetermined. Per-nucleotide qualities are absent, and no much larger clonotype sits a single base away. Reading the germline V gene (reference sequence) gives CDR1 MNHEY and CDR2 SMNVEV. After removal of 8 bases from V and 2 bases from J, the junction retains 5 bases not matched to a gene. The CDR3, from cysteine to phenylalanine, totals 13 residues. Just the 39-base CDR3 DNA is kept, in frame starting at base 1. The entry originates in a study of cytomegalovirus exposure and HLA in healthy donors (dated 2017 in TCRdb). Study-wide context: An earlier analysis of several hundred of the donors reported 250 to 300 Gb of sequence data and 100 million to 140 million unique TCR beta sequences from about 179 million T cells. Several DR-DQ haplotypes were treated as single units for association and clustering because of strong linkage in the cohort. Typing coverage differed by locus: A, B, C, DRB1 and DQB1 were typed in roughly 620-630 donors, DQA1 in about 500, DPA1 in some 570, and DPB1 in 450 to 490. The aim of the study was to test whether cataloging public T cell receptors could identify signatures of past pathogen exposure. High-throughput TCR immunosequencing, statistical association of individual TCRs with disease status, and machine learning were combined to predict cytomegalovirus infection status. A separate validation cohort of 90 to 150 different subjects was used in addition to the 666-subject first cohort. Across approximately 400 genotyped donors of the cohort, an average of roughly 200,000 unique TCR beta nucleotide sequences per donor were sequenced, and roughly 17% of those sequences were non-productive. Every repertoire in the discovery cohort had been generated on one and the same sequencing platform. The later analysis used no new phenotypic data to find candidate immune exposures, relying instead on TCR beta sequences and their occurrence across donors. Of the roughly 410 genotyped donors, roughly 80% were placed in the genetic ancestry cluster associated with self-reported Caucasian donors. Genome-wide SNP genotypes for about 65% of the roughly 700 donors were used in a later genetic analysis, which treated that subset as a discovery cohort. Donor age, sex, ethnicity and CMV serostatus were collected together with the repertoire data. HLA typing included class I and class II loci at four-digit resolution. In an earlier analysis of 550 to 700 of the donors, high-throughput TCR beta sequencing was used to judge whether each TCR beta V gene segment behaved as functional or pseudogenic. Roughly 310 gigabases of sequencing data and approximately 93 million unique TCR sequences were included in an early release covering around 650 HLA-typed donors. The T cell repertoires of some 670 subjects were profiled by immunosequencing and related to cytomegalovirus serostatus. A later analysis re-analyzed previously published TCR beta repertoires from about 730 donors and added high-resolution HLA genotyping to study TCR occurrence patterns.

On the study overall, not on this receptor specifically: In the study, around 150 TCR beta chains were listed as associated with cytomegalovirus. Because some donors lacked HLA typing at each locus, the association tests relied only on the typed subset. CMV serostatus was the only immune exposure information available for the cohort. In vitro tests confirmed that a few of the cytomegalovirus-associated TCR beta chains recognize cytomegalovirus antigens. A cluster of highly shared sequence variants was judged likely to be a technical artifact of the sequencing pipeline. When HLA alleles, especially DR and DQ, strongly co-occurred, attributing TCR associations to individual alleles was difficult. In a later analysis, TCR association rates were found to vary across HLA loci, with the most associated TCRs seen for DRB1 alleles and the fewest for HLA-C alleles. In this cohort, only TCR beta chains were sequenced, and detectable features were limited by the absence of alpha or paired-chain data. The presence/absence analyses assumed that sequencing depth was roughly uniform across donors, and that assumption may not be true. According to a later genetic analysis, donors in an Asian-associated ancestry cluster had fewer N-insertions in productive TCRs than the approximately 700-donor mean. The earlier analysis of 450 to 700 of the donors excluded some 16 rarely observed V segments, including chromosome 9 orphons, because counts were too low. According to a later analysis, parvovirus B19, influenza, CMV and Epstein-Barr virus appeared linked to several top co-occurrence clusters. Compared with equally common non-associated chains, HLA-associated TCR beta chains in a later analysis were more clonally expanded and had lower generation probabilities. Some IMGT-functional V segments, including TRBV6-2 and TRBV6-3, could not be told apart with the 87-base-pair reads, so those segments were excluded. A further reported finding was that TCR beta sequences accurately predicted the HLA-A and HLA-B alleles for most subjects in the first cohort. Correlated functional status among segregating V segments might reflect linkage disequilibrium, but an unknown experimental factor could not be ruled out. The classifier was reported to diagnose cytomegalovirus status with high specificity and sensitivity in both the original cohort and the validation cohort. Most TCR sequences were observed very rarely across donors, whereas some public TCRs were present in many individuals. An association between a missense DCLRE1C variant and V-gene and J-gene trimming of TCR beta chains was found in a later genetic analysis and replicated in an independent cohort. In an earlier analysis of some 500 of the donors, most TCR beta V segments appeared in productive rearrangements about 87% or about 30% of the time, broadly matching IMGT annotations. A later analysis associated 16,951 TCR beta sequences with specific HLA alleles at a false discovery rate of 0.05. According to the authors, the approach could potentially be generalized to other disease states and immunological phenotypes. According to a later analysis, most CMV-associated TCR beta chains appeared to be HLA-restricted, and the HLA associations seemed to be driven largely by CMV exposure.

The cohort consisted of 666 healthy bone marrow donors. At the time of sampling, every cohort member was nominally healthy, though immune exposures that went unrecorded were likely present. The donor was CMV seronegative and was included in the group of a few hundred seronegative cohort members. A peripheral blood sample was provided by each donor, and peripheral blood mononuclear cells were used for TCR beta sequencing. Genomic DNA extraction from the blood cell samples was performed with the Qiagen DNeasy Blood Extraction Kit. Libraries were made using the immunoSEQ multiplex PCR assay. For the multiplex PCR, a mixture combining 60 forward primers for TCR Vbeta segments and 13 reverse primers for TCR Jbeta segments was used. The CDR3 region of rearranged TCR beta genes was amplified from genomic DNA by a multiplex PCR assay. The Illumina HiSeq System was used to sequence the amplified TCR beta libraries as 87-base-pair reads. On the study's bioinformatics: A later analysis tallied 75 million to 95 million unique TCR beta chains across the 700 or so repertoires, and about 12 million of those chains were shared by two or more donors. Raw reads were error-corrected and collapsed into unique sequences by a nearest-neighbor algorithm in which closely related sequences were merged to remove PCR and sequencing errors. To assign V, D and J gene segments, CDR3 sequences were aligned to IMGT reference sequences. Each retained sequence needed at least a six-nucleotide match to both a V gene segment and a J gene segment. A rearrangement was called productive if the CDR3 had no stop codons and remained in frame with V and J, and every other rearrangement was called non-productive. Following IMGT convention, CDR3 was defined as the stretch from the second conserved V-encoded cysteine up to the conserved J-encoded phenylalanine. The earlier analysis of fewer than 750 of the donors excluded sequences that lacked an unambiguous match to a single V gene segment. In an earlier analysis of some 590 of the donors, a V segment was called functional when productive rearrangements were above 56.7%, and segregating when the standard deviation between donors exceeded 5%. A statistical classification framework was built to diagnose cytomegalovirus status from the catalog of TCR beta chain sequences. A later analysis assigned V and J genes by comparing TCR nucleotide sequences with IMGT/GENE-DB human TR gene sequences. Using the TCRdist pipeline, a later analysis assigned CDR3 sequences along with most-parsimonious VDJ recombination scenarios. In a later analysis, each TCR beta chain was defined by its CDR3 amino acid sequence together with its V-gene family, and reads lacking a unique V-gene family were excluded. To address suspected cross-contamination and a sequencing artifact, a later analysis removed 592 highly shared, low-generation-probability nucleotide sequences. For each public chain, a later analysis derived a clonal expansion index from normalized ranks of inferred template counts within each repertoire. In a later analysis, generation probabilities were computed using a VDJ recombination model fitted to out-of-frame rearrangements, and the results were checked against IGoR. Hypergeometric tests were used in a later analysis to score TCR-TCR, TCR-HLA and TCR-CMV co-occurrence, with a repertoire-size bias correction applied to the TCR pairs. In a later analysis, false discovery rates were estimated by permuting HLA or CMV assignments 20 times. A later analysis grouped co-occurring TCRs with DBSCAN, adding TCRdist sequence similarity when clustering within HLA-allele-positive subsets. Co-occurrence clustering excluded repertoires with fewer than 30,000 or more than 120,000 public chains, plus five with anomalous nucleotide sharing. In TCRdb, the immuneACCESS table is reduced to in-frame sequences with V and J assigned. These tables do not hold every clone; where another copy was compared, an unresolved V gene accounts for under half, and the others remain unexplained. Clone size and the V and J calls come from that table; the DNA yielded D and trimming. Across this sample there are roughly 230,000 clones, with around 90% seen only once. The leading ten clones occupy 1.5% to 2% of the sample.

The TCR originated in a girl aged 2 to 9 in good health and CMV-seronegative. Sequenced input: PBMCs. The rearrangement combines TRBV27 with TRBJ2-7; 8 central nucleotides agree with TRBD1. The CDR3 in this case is CASQGATPYEQYF. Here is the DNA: TGTGCCAGCCAGGGGGCAACTCCCTACGAGCAGTACTTC.